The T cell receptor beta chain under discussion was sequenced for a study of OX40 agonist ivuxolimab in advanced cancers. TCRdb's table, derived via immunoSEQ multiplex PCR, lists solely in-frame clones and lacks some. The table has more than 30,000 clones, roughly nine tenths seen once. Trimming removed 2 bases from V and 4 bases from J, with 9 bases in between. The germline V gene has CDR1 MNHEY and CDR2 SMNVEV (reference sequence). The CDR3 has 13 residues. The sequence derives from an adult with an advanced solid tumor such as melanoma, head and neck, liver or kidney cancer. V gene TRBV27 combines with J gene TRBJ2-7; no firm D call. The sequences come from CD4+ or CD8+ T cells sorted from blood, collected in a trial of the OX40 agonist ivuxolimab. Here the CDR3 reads CASSLNPWYEQYF. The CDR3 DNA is TGTGCCAGCAGTTTAAACCCATGGTACGAGCAGTACTTC.